This entry concerns a single T cell receptor (beta chain). This clone appeared a few times. Its specific antigen is unknown. No base-level quality is on record; no much larger clone is a single base apart. This sample was included in a study of cytomegalovirus exposure and HLA in healthy donors (dated by TCRdb to 2017 to 2019). Study-wide context: In an earlier analysis of 450 to 750 of the donors, around 290 Gb of sequence data and 117 million unique TCR beta sequences from about 179 million T cells were reported. An early release that covered some 630 HLA-typed donors contained around 300 gigabases of sequencing data and roughly 84 million unique TCR sequences. Among the 398 genotyped donors, around 81% belonged to the genetic ancestry cluster associated with self-reported Caucasian donors. The study was designed to test whether signatures of past pathogen exposure could be identified by cataloging public T cell receptors. The study used immunosequencing to profile the T cell repertoires of more than 650 subjects and linked those repertoires to cytomegalovirus serostatus. In addition to the first cohort of roughly 670 subjects, a separate validation cohort of approximately 120 different subjects was used. High-throughput TCR immunosequencing, statistical association of individual TCRs with disease status, and machine learning were combined to predict cytomegalovirus infection status. To study patterns of TCR occurrence, a later analysis re-analyzed previously published TCR beta repertoires from 650 to 750 donors and added high-resolution HLA genotyping. The later analysis used no new phenotypic data to find candidate immune exposures, relying instead on TCR beta sequences and their occurrence across donors. To decide whether each TCR beta V gene segment behaved as functional or pseudogenic, an earlier analysis of 587 of the donors relied on high-throughput TCR beta sequencing. Donor age, sex, ethnicity and CMV serostatus were collected together with the repertoire data. A later genetic analysis took genome-wide SNP genotypes for about 65% of the 666 donors and used that subset as a discovery cohort. All discovery cohort repertoires had been generated using a single sequencing platform. HLA typing covered class I and class II loci at four-digit resolution. The number of donors typed differed by locus, with about 629-640 for A, B, C, DRB1 and DQB1, 522 for DQA1, 606 for DPA1, and approximately 470 for DPB1. Roughly 5 DR-DQ haplotypes were treated as single units for association and clustering because of strong linkage in the cohort. On average, approximately 250,000 unique TCR beta nucleotide sequences were sequenced per donor among 398 genotyped donors of the cohort, with roughly a sixth of those sequences being non-productive.

Based on the germline V gene, the CDR1 and CDR2 sequences are MRHNA and SNTAGT. The CDR3 spans 12 residues, from the cysteine through the phenylalanine. This entry keeps only the CDR3 DNA: 36 bases, framed from base 1. V is cut by 2 bases and J by 8 bases, and the space between the germline ends is 6 bases. Library generation was performed with the immunoSEQ multiplex PCR assay. The multiplex PCR relied on a mix of 60 forward primers for TCR Vbeta segments and 13 reverse primers for TCR Jbeta segments. A multiplex PCR assay on genomic DNA amplified the CDR3 region of rearranged TCR beta genes. On the Illumina HiSeq System, the amplified TCR beta libraries were sequenced as 87-base-pair reads. In the original analysis: Across the 666 repertoires, a later analysis counted about 81 million unique TCR beta chains, around 11 million of which were shared by at least two donors. Raw reads were error-corrected and collapsed into unique sequences by a nearest-neighbor algorithm in which closely related sequences were merged to remove PCR and sequencing errors. Alignment of CDR3 sequences to IMGT reference sequences was used to assign V, D and J gene segments. For a sequence to be retained, at least a six-nucleotide match to both a V gene segment and a J gene segment was required. A rearrangement was called productive if the CDR3 had no stop codons and remained in frame with V and J, and every other rearrangement was called non-productive. CDR3 was defined according to IMGT convention as the region running from the second conserved V-encoded cysteine to the conserved J-encoded phenylalanine. The earlier analysis of roughly 590 of the donors excluded any sequence lacking an unambiguous match to a single V gene segment. In an earlier analysis of 500 to 750 of the donors, V segments were called functional above 56.7% productive rearrangements and were called segregating when the between-donor standard deviation exceeded 5%. A statistical classification framework was built for diagnosing cytomegalovirus status from the catalog of TCR beta chain sequences. In a later analysis, V and J genes were assigned by comparing TCR nucleotide sequences against IMGT/GENE-DB human TR gene sequences. In a later analysis, CDR3 sequences and most-parsimonious VDJ recombination scenarios were assigned using the TCRdist pipeline. In a later analysis, each TCR beta chain was defined by its CDR3 amino acid sequence together with its V-gene family, and reads without a unique V-gene family were excluded. A later analysis removed over 500 highly shared, low-generation-probability nucleotide sequences to deal with suspected cross-contamination and a sequencing artifact. For each public chain, a later analysis derived a clonal expansion index from normalized ranks of inferred template counts within each repertoire. In a later analysis, generation probabilities were computed using a VDJ recombination model fitted to out-of-frame rearrangements, and the results were checked against IGoR. Hypergeometric tests were used in a later analysis to score TCR-TCR, TCR-HLA and TCR-CMV co-occurrence, with a repertoire-size bias correction applied to the TCR pairs. A later analysis estimated false discovery rates by permuting HLA or CMV assignments 20 times. A later analysis grouped co-occurring TCRs with DBSCAN, adding TCRdist sequence similarity when clustering within HLA-allele-positive subsets. Repertoires with fewer than 30,000 or more than 120,000 public chains were left out of co-occurrence clustering, as were about five repertoires with anomalous nucleotide sharing. What TCRdb holds here is the immuneACCESS table cut down to in-frame rearrangements. Part of the clones is not present; checked against another copy, under half of the missing clones reflect an unresolved V gene, and the others are unexplained. V, J and clone size reflect that table, while D and trimming were determined from the DNA. For this sample the table gives fewer than 200,000 clones, of which over 80% were detected only once. The top ten hold 1.6% of the sample.

Findings and caveats that apply to the study as a whole: Some IMGT-functional V segments, including TRBV6-2 and TRBV6-3, could not be told apart with the 87-base-pair reads, so those segments were excluded. The study gave a list of some 150 TCR beta chains associated with cytomegalovirus. In vitro tests confirmed that a few of the cytomegalovirus-associated TCR beta chains recognize cytomegalovirus antigens. Strong co-occurrence of HLA alleles, especially DR and DQ, made assigning TCR associations to individual alleles difficult. Cytomegalovirus status was reported to be diagnosed by the classifier with high specificity and sensitivity in both the original and validation cohorts. Broadly in line with IMGT annotations, most TCR beta V segments showed up in productive rearrangements about 87% or about 30% of the time in an earlier analysis of 587 of the donors. Correlated functional status among segregating V segments might be attributable to linkage disequilibrium, but an unknown experimental factor could not be ruled out. The authors suggested that the approach could potentially be extended to other disease states and immunological phenotypes. A cluster of highly shared sequence variants was judged likely to be a technical artifact of the sequencing pipeline. According to a later analysis, most CMV-associated TCR beta chains appeared to be HLA-restricted, and the HLA associations seemed to be driven largely by CMV exposure. A later genetic analysis reported fewer N-insertions in productive TCRs among donors in an Asian-associated ancestry cluster than the 666-donor mean. The earlier analysis of approximately 540 of the donors excluded over 15 rarely observed V segments, including chromosome 9 orphons, because counts were too low. Compared with equally common non-associated chains, HLA-associated TCR beta chains in a later analysis were more clonally expanded and had lower generation probabilities. A further reported finding was that TCR beta sequences accurately predicted the HLA-A and HLA-B alleles for most subjects in the first cohort. Because HLA typing was unavailable for some donors at each locus, only the typed subset was used in association tests. In a later analysis, 15,000 to 20,000 TCR beta sequences were associated with specific HLA alleles at a false discovery rate of 0.05. Across donors, most TCR sequences were observed very rarely, whereas some public TCRs were present in many individuals. The cohort was sequenced for TCR beta chains only, and without alpha or paired-chain data the features that could be detected were limited. V-gene and J-gene trimming of TCR beta chains was associated with a missense DCLRE1C variant in a later genetic analysis, and the association was replicated in an independent cohort. For the cohort, immune exposure information was limited to CMV serostatus. Presence/absence analyses assumed roughly uniform sequencing depth across donors, an assumption that may not hold. According to a later analysis, TCR association rates differed among HLA loci, with DRB1 alleles showing the most associated TCRs and HLA-C alleles showing the fewest. A later analysis reported that several top co-occurrence clusters appeared linked to parvovirus B19, influenza, CMV and Epstein-Barr virus.

In total, more than 500 healthy bone marrow donors made up the cohort. All cohort members were sampled while nominally healthy, although unrecorded immune exposures were likely present. The donor was CMV seronegative and belonged to the group of under 400 seronegative cohort members. Every donor gave a peripheral blood sample, and the peripheral blood mononuclear cells from that sample were used for TCR beta sequencing. Genomic DNA was extracted from the blood cell samples with the Qiagen DNeasy Blood Extraction Kit. In this chain, TRBV6-4 is recombined with TRBJ1-4; confidence is insufficient to name the D gene. Sequencing was performed on PBMCs. The TCR comes from a man aged 45-65 years in good health and CMV-seronegative. The CDR3 protein sequence reads: CASSDGSEKLFF. The DNA reads TGTGCCAGCAGTGACGGCTCCGAAAAACTGTTTTTT.